This TCR beta chain was sequenced in a study of cytomegalovirus exposure and HLA in healthy donors. With 60 Vbeta and 13 Jbeta primers, the PCR was carried out. Per the original methods: Later work found around 80 million unique TCR beta chains, with roughly 11 million shared. Repertoires were generated with immunoSEQ multiplex PCR, while TCRdb's copy carries only in-frame clones and drops some. The V and J calls and clone size are taken from that table; D and trimming were inferred from the DNA. The sample includes some 89,000 clones, just under 80% seen only once; the top ten take about 4%. The V gene's germline CDR1 is KGHSH and CDR2 LQKENI. Trimming took 0 bases from V and 6 from J; bases not matched to a gene: 11. The CDR3 totals 16 residues.

The chain uses TRBV18 and TRBJ2-7, with 7 bases lining up with TRBD2. Sequencing input: PBMCs. This TCR was recovered from a woman between 40 and 50 years old in good health and CMV-seropositive. This CDR3 reads CASSPPVLAGVGEQYF. The DNA for the CDR3 is TGTGCCAGCTCACCACCGGTTCTGGCGGGAGTCGGCGAGCAGTACTTC.